This T cell receptor beta chain was obtained from a study of preoperative IRX-2 immunotherapy in early breast cancer. In germline, CDR1 is SQVTM, CDR2 ANQGSEA. The V and J ends lost 3 bases and 0 bases respectively, with 9 bases between them. The CDR3 has 14 amino acids. TCRdb's table, derived via immunoSEQ multiplex PCR, lists solely in-frame clones and lacks some. The table has about 67,000 clones, roughly 94% seen once. Documented treatment: preoperative locoregional IRX-2 cytokine immunotherapy. Samples came from a phase Ib trial of preoperative locoregional IRX-2 cytokine immunotherapy. The sample was collected from a patient treated with IRX-2 immunotherapy. The V call is TRBV29-1, the J call TRBJ1-3, with D uncertain. The TCR comes from a human donor with breast cancer. CDR3 nucleotide sequence: TGCAGCGTTGAGCCATTTGCCTCTGGAAACACCATATATTTT. It is translated as CSVEPFASGNTIYF.